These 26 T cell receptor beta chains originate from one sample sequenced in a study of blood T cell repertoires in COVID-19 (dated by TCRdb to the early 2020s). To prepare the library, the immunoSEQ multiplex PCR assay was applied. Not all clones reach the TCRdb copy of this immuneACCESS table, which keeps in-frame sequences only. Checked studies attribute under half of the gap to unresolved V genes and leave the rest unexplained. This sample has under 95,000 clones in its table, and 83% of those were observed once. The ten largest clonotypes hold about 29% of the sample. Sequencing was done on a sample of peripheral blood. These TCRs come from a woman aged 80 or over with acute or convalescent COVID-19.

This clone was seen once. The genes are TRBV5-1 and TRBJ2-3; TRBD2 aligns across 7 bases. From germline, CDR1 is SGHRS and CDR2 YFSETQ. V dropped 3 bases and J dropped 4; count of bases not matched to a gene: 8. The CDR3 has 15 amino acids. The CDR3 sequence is CASSSSGGSSDTQYF. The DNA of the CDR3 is TGCGCCAGCAGCTCCTCGGGCGGGAGTTCAGATACGCAGTATTTT.

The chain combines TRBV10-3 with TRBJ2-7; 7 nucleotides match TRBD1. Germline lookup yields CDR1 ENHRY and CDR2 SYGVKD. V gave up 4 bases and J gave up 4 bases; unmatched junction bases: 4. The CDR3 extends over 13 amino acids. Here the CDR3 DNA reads TGTGCCATCAGTGGCAAACAGGGGTACGAGCAGTACTTC. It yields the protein CAISGKQGYEQYF.

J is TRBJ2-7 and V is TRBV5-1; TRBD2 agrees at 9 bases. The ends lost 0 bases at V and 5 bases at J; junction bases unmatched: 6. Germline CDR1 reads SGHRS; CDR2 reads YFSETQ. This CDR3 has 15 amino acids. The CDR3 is CASSLVGLAGNEQYF. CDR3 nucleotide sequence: TGCGCCAGCAGCTTGGTTGGGCTAGCGGGAAACGAGCAGTACTTC.

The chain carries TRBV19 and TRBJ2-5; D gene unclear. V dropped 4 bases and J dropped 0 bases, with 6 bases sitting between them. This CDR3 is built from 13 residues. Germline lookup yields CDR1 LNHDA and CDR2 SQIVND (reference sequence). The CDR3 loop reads CASSTGNQETQYF. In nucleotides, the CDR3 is TGTGCCAGTAGTACGGGTAACCAAGAGACCCAGTACTTC.

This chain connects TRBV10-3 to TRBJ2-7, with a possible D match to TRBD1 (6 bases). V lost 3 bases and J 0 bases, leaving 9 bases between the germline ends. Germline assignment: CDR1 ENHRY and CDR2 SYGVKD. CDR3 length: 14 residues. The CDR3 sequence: CAISERGYSYEQYF. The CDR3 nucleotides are TGTGCCATCAGTGAAAGGGGGTACTCCTACGAGCAGTACTTC.

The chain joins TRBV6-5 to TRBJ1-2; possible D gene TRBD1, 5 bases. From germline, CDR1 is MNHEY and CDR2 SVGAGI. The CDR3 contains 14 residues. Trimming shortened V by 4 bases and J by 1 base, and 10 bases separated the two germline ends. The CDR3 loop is CASSSSDNNYGYTF. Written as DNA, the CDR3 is TGTGCCAGCAGTTCATCGGACAATAACTATGGCTACACCTTC.

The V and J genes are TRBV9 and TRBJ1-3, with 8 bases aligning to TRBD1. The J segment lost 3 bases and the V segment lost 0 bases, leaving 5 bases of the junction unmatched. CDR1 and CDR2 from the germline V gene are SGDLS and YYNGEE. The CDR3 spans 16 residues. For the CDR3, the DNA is TGTGCCAGCAGCGTAGGGCAGGGGGCCCATGGAAACACCATATATTTT. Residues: CASSVGQGAHGNTIYF.

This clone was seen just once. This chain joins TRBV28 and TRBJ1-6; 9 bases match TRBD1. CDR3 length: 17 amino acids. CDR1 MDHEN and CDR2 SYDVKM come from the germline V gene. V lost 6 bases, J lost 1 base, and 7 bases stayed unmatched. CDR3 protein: CASRWGQGRSYNSPLHF. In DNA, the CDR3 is TGTGCCAGCAGGTGGGGACAGGGAAGGTCCTATAATTCACCCCTCCACTTT.

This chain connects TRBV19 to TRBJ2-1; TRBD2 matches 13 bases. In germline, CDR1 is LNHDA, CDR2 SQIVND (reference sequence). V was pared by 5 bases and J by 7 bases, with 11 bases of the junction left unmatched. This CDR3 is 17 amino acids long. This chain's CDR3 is CASSPGTSGMSWNEQFF. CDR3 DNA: TGTGCCAGTAGTCCTGGGACTAGCGGGATGTCTTGGAATGAGCAGTTCTTC.

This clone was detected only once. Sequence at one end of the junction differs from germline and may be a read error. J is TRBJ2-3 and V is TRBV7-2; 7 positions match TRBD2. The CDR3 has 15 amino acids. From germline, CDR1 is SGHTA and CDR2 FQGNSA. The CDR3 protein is CASSLAAVGTDTQYF. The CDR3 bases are TGTGCCAGCAGCCTAGCGGCGGTCGGCACAGATACGCAGTATTTT.

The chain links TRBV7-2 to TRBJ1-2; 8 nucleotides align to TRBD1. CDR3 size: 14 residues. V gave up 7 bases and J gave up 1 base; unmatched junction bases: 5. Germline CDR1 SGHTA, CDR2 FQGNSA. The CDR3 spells CASTDRGHNYGYTF. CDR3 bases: TGTGCCAGCACCGACAGGGGTCATAACTATGGCTACACCTTC.

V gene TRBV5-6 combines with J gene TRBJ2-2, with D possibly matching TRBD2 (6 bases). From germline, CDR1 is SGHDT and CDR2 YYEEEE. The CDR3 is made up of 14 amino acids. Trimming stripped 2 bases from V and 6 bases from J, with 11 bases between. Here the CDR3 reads CASSFSGRAGELFF. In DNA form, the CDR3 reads TGTGCCAGCAGCTTTAGCGGCAGGGCCGGGGAGCTGTTTTTT. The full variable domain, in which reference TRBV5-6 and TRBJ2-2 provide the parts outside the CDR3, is DAGVTQSPTHLIKTRGQQVTLRCSPKSGHDTVSWYQQALGQGPQFIFQYYEEEERQRGNFPDRFSGHQFPNYSSELNVNALLLGDSALYLCASSFSGRAGELFFGEGSRLTVL.

The CDR3: CASSLYSGGPYNEQFF. The CDR3 DNA reads TGTGCCAGCAGCTTGTACTCCGGGGGTCCCTACAATGAGCAGTTCTTC. The V and J genes are TRBV5-5 and TRBJ2-1; a possible D gene is TRBD2 (6 bases). Between the trimmed V and J ends, which lost 1 base and 2 bases, there was a span of 13 bases. The germline gives CDR1 SGHKS, CDR2 YYEKEE (reference sequence). The CDR3 is made up of 16 amino acids.

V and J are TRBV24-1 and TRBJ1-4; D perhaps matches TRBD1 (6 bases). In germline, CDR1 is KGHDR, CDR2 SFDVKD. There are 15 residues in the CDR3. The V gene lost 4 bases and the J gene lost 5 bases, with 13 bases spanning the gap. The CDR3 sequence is CATSDKQGSNEKLFF. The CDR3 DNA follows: TGTGCCACCAGTGACAAACAGGGTTCGAATGAAAAACTGTTTTTT.

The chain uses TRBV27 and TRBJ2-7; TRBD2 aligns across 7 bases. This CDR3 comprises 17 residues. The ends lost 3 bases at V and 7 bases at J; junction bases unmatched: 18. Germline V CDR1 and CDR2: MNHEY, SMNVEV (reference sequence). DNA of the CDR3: TGTGCCAGCAGTTTCCGAGTGGCGGCGGGAGATCGTAGAGAGCAGTACTTC. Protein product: CASSFRVAAGDRREQYF.

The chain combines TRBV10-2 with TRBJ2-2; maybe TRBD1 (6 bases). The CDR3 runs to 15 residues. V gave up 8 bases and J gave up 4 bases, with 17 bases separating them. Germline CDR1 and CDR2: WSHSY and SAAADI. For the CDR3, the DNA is TGCGCCAGCGCTCTTCAGGGGCAGGGCACCGGGGAGCTGTTTTTT. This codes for CASALQGQGTGELFF.

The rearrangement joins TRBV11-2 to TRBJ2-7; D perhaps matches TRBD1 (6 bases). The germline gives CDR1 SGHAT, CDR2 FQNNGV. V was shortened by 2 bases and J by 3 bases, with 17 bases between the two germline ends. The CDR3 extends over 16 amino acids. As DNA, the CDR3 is TGTGCCAGCAGCTTAAACCACCAGAGGGGGATCTACGAGCAGTACTTC. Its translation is CASSLNHQRGIYEQYF. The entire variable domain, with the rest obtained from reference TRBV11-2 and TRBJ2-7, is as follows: EAGVAQSPRYKIIEKRQSVAFWCNPISGHATLYWYQQILGQGPKLLIQFQNNGVVDDSQLPKDRFSAERLKGVDSTLKIQPAKLEDSAVYLCASSLNHQRGIYEQYFGPGTRLTVT.

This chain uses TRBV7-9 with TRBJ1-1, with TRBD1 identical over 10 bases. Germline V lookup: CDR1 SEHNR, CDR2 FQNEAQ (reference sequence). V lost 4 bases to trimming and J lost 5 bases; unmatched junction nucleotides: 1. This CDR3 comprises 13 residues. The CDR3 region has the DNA TGTGCCAGCAGCTCGGGACAGGGGACTGAAGCTTTCTTT. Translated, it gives CASSSGQGTEAFF.

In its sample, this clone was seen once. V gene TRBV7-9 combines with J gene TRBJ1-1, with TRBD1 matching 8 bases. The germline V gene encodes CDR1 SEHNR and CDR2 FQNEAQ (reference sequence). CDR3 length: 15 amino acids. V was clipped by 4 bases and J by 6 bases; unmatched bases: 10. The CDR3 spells CASSSGQVESAEAFF. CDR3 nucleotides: TGTGCCAGCAGCTCGGGACAGGTTGAAAGCGCTGAAGCTTTCTTT.

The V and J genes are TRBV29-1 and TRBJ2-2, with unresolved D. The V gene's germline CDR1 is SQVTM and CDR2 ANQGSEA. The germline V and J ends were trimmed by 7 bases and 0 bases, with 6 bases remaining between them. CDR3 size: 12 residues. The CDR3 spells CSGRPNTGELFF. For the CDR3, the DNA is TGCAGCGGCAGGCCGAACACCGGGGAGCTGTTTTTT.

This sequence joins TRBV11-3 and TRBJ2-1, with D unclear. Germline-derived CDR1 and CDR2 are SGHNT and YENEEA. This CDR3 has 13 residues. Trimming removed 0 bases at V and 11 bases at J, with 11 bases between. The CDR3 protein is CASSLDRSYKQFF. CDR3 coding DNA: TGTGCCAGCAGCTTAGACCGATCCTATAAGCAGTTCTTC. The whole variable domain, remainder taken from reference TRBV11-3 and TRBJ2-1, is EAGVVQSPRYKIIEKKQPVAFWCNPISGHNTLYWYLQNLGQGPELLIRYENEEAVDDSQLPKDRFSAERLKGVDSTLKIQPAELGDSAVYLCASSLDRSYKQFFGPGTRLTVL.

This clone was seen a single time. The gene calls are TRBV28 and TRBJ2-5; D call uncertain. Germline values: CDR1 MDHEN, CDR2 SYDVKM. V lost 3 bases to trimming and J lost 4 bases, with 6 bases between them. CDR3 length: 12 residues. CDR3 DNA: TGTGCCAGCAGTTTTATCTCAGAGACCCAGTACTTC. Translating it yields CASSFISETQYF.

DNA of the CDR3: TGTGCCAGCAGCTTATACCCCGGGTTTTACGAGCAGTACTTC. Translating gives CASSLYPGFYEQYF. The chain carries TRBV11-3 and TRBJ2-7; no clear D gene. Trimming took off 2 bases at V and 4 bases at J, with 12 bases between the two ends. This CDR3 is built from 14 residues. Germline V gives CDR1 SGHNT, CDR2 YENEEA. The whole variable domain, filled in from reference TRBV11-3 and TRBJ2-7, reads EAGVVQSPRYKIIEKKQPVAFWCNPISGHNTLYWYLQNLGQGPELLIRYENEEAVDDSQLPKDRFSAERLKGVDSTLKIQPAELGDSAVYLCASSLYPGFYEQYFGPGTRLTVT.

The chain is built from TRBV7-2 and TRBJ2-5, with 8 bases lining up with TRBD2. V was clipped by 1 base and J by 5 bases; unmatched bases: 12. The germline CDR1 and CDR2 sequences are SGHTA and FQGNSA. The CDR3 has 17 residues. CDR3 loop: CASSLVLGLAAGETQYF. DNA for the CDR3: TGTGCCAGCAGCTTAGTACTCGGACTAGCTGCGGGGGAGACCCAGTACTTC.

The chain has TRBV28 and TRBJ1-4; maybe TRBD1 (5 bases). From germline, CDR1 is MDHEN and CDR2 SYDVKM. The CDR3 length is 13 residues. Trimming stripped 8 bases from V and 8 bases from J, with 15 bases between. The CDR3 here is CASALQGREKLFF. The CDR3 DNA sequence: TGTGCCAGCGCATTGCAGGGAAGGGAAAAACTGTTTTTT. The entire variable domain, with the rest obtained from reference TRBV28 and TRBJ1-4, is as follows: DVKVTQSSRYLVKRTGEKVFLECVQDMDHENMFWYRQDPGLGLRLIYFSYDVKMKEKGDIPEGYSVSREKKERFSLILESASTNQTSMYLCASALQGREKLFFGSGTQLSVL.

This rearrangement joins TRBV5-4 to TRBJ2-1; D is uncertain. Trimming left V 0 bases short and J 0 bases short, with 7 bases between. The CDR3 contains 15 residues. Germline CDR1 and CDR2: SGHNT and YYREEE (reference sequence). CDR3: CASSLDSTSYNEQFF. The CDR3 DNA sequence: TGTGCCAGCAGCTTGGACAGCACCTCCTACAATGAGCAGTTCTTC.